This record looks at one TCR beta chain sequence and its context. Its antigen is as yet unknown. The CDR3 loop spans 13 amino acids. The V end lost 1 base, the J end lost 2 bases, and 5 bases lay between the germline ends. CDR1 is LGHNT, CDR2 FRNRAP, per germline. Repertoires were generated with immunoSEQ multiplex PCR, while TCRdb's copy carries only in-frame clones and drops some. The sample consists of approximately 270,000 clones, about 86% of them appearing once. These data originate in a study of cytomegalovirus exposure and HLA in healthy donors. Study observations and caveats: First-cohort TCR clusters were later found to tend to co-occur in the roughly 130 validation repertoires. Listed as cytomegalovirus-associated were 150 to 200 TCR beta chains.

This sequence joins TRBV12-5 and TRBJ1-2, with D hard to call. Sequenced input: PBMCs. The receptor was isolated from a woman between 18 and 29 years old in good health and CMV-seronegative. This CDR3 is CASGLAQNYGYTF. DNA for the CDR3: TGTGCTAGTGGTTTGGCCCAGAACTATGGCTACACCTTC.